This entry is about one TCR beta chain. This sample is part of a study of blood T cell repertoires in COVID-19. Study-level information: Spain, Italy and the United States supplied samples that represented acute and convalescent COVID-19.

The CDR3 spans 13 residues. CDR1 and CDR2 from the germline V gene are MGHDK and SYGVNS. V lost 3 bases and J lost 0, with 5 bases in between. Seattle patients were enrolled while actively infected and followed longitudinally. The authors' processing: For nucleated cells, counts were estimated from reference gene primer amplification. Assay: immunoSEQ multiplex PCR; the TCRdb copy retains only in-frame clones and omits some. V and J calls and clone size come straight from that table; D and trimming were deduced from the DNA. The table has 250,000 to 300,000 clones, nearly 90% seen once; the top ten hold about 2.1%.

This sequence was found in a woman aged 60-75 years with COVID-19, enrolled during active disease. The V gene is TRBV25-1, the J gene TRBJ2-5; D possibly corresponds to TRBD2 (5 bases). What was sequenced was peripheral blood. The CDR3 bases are TGTGCCAGCAGTGACGGGAACCAAGAGACCCAGTACTTC. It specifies CASSDGNQETQYF.